The 19 T cell receptor beta chains below all came from one sample that was sequenced in a study of blood T cells in healthy people across ages. The authors ran a second PCR of roughly 6 to 12 cycles using a sample-barcoded 5' primer and a J-beta primer mix. TCRdb used MiXCR to reprocess the 5' RACE reads, holding one entry per CDR3 protein. There are roughly 800,000 distinct CDR3 sequences in the sample; 20% to 25% occur only once, and more than 8.5% lies in the top ten. This same sample was also taken into another study, of T cells of mothers and their children.

The sequenced sample was blood. The receptor set was obtained from a boy aged 5-17 years in good health.

This chain joins TRBV5-1 and TRBJ2-2, with D hard to call. Germline-derived CDR1 and CDR2 are SGHRS and YFSETQ. The CDR3 length is 14 residues. V lost 4 bases and J 3 bases, leaving 10 bases between the germline ends. The CDR3 nucleotides are TGCGCCAGCAGCCTTGTTCTAGACACCGGGGAGCTGTTTTTT. It specifies CASSLVLDTGELFF.

The CDR3 loop reads CAGASSSYEQYF. For the CDR3, the DNA is TGTGCAGGTGCTTCGAGCTCCTACGAGCAGTACTTC. The chain has TRBV28 and TRBJ2-5; D not certain. The DNA end is a closer match to TRBJ2-7, so the J assignment may be wrong. Germline CDR1 and CDR2: MDHEN and SYDVKM. The CDR3 contains 12 residues.

This clonotype has a count of ten or more. The chain couples TRBV12-3 or TRBV12-4 to TRBJ2-5; D is unresolved. V was trimmed by 7 bases and J by 1 base, leaving 10 bases between them. CDR3 length: 13 amino acids. The CDR3, as DNA: TGTGCCAGCACCGCGGACGGCCAAGAGACCCAGTACTTC. This sequence encodes CASTADGQETQYF.

This clonotype appeared a few times. The chain is built from TRBV25-1 and TRBJ2-1, with D unclear. CDR3 length: 12 amino acids. Germline loops: CDR1 MGHDK, CDR2 SYGVNS. V dropped 1 base and J dropped 7 bases, with 5 bases sitting between them. For the CDR3, the DNA is TGTGCCAGCAGTGAATTTGGTAATGAGCAGTTCTTC. Protein product: CASSEFGNEQFF.

On this clonotype: Its ends do not fully match the called genes, so a read error is possible. In DNA form, the CDR3 reads TGTGCCAGCAGCTACTCCGGGACAGTCGGCGAGCAGTACTTC. Its translation: CASSYSGTVGEQYF. This sequence joins TRBV6-2 or TRBV6-3 and TRBJ2-7, with 7 nucleotides matching TRBD1. Germline values: CDR1 MNHEY, CDR2 SVGEGT. CDR3 length: 14 residues.

This clonotype has a handful of counts. The chain uses TRBV20-1 and TRBJ2-1; TRBD1 matches at 8 bases. CDR1 DFQATT and CDR2 SNEGSKA come from the germline V gene (reference sequence). V shed 2 bases, J shed 2 bases, and the junction held 8 bases outside the gene matches. The CDR3 has 16 residues. This CDR3 reads CSARSRTGKAYNEQFF. In DNA, the CDR3 is TGCAGTGCTAGATCCCGGACAGGGAAAGCCTACAATGAGCAGTTCTTC.

The sample holds a few counts of this clonotype. The gene calls are TRBV27 and TRBJ1-4; D call uncertain. Germline lookup yields CDR1 MNHEY and CDR2 SMNVEV (reference sequence). The CDR3 extends over 16 amino acids. V was pared by 4 bases and J by 2 bases, with 14 bases between. CDR3 amino acids: CASSSAGVVTNEKLFF. The CDR3, as DNA: TGTGCCAGCAGTTCGGCCGGGGTAGTGACTAATGAAAAACTGTTTTTT.

This clonotype was found a few times. V gene TRBV27 combines with J gene TRBJ1-4, with 9 bases fitting TRBD1. The ends lost 5 bases at V and 7 bases at J; junction bases unmatched: 8. The CDR3 runs to 15 residues. The germline gives CDR1 MNHEY, CDR2 SMNVEV (reference sequence). The CDR3 sequence: CASSARQGVGEKLFF. The CDR3 coding sequence is TGTGCCAGCAGTGCCCGACAGGGGGTTGGTGAAAAACTGTTTTTT.

V gene TRBV5-1 combines with J gene TRBJ2-1; 8 bases align to TRBD2. Germline CDR1 reads SGHRS; CDR2 reads YFSETQ. J gave up 2 bases and V 4 bases, and 5 bases lay outside the gene matches. This CDR3 has 15 residues. CDR3 DNA sequence: TGCGCCAGCAGCGTGACGGGACTAGCCTACAATGAGCAGTTCTTC. Translated: CASSVTGLAYNEQFF.

The rearrangement links TRBV5-1 to TRBJ2-7; TRBD2 agrees at 13 bases. This CDR3 has 20 amino acids. J lost 0 bases, V lost 1 base, and 13 bases had no gene match. From germline, CDR1 is SGHRS and CDR2 YFSETQ. Written as DNA, the CDR3 is TGCGCCAGCAGCTTGCCCGTCGGGACTAGCGGGACACCCGGCTCCTACGAGCAGTACTTC. The encoded protein is CASSLPVGTSGTPGSYEQYF.

This clonotype was recorded a few times. The chain joins TRBV25-1 to TRBJ1-2; the D gene is possibly TRBD1 (5 bases). The germline V and J ends were trimmed by 4 bases and 7 bases, with 13 bases remaining between them. Looked up from germline, CDR1 is MGHDK and CDR2 is SYGVNS. The CDR3 is 13 amino acids. DNA of the CDR3: TGTGCCAGCAGTGCGGGACCTTATGTTGGCTACACCTTC. Its protein product is CASSAGPYVGYTF.

This rearrangement joins TRBV5-1 to TRBJ2-1, with 10 nucleotides matching TRBD2. The germline CDR1 and CDR2 sequences are SGHRS and YFSETQ. The trim removed 3 bases at V and 8 bases at J, leaving 5 bases unmatched. The CDR3 loop spans 14 amino acids. The CDR3 loop reads CASSWSGRADEQFF. In DNA, the CDR3 is TGCGCCAGCAGCTGGAGCGGGAGGGCCGATGAGCAGTTCTTC.

V usage is TRBV20-1 and J usage is TRBJ2-5, with 10 bases matching TRBD1. The CDR3 spans 16 residues. V trimming: 1 base; J trimming: 3 bases; junction bases outside the gene matches: 8. Germline V gene lookup returns CDR1 DFQATT and CDR2 SNEGSKA (reference sequence). The chain's CDR3 is CSARGTGGITKETQYF. Written as DNA, the CDR3 is TGCAGTGCTAGAGGGACAGGGGGAATTACGAAAGAGACCCAGTACTTC.

This clonotype was found a few times. The chain carries TRBV7-9 and TRBJ1-2; D is perhaps TRBD1 (5 bases). This CDR3 comprises 17 residues. V gave up 1 base and J gave up 4 bases, with 19 bases separating them. Germline lookup yields CDR1 SEHNR and CDR2 FQNEAQ (reference sequence). As DNA, the CDR3 is TGTGCCAGCAGCTTAGTTGCAGGGACCCCTTTTCTCTATGGCTACACCTTC. Translating it yields CASSLVAGTPFLYGYTF.

V and J are TRBV7-2 and TRBJ1-5; a possible D gene is TRBD1 (5 bases). Germline CDR1 and CDR2: SGHTA and FQGNSA. The CDR3 has 15 residues. Trimming cost V 1 base and J 7 bases, with 14 bases left between them. The CDR3 DNA reads TGTGCCAGCAGCTTAGTGGGGCAGGCGGGACAGCCCCAGCATTTT. Encoded protein: CASSLVGQAGQPQHF.

This clonotype appeared many times. The chain combines TRBV7-8 with TRBJ2-1, with 9 bases lining up with TRBD1. Germline lookup yields CDR1 SGHVS and CDR2 FQNEAQ. This CDR3 spans 15 amino acids. The trim removed 5 bases at V and 2 bases at J, leaving 4 bases unmatched. The CDR3 here is CASSPGTGPYNEQFF. CDR3 DNA: TGTGCCAGCAGCCCAGGGACAGGGCCCTACAATGAGCAGTTCTTC.

This clonotype was recorded a few times. The J gene is TRBJ2-4, the V gene TRBV18; 8 bases map to TRBD2. The germline V gene encodes CDR1 KGHSH and CDR2 LQKENI. With 3 bases clipped from V and 10 bases from J, the junction kept 5 bases outside the gene matches. The CDR3 is 13 residues long. The CDR3 DNA follows: TGTGCCAGCTCACCCCCAAGCGGGGGTATTCAGTACTTC. Translated: CASSPPSGGIQYF.

This clonotype was seen only a few times. This chain connects TRBV7-3 to TRBJ2-1; D unclear. Between the trimmed V and J ends, which lost 4 bases and 1 base, there was a span of 8 bases. Germline lookup yields CDR1 SGHTA and CDR2 FQGTGA. The CDR3 has 14 amino acids. CDR3 DNA: TGTGCCAGCAGCTCCGACGGGTCCTACAATGAGCAGTTCTTC. As protein: CASSSDGSYNEQFF.

The chain links TRBV19 to TRBJ1-1, with 8 nucleotides matching TRBD1. CDR1 is LNHDA and CDR2 is SQIVND in the germline V gene (reference sequence). This CDR3 region has 15 residues. J lost 2 bases, V lost 5 bases, and 7 bases had no gene match. In DNA, the CDR3 is TGTGCCAGTAGTCCGGAGACAGGGGTCAACACTGAAGCTTTCTTT. Protein product: CASSPETGVNTEAFF.